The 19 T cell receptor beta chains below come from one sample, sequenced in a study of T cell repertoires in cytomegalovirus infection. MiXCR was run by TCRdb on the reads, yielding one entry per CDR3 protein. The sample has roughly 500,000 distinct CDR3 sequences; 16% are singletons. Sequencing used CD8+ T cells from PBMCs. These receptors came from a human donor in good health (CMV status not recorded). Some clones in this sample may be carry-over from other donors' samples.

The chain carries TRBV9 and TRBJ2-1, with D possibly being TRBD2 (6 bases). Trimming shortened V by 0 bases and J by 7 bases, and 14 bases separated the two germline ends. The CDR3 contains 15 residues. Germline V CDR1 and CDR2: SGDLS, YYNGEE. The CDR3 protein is CASSVGQRAGNEQFF. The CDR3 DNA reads TGTGCCAGCAGCGTAGGCCAGCGGGCAGGGAATGAGCAGTTCTTC.

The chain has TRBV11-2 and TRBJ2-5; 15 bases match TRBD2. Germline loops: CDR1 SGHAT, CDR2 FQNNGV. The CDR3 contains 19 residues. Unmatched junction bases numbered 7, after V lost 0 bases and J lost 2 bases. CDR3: CASSLERGTSGRRQETQYF. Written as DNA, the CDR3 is TGTGCCAGCAGCTTAGAAAGAGGGACTAGCGGGAGGAGACAAGAGACCCAGTACTTC.

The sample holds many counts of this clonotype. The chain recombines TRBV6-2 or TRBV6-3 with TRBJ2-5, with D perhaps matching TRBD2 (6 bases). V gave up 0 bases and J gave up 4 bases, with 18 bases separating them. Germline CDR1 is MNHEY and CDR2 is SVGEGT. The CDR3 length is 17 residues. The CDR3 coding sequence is TGTGCCAGCAGTTACTCGAAGGTGCTTCCGGGAGTAGAGACCCAGTACTTC. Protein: CASSYSKVLPGVETQYF.

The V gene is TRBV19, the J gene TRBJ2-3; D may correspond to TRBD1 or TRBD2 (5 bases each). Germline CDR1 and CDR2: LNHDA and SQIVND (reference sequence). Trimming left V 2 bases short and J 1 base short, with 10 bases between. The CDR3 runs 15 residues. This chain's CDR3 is CASSIWDRRTDTQYF. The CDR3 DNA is TGTGCCAGTAGTATATGGGACCGACGCACAGATACGCAGTATTTT.

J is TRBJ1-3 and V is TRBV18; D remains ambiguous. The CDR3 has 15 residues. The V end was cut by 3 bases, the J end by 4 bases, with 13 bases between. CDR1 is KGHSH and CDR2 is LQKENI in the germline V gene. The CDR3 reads CASSPPIRSGNTIYF. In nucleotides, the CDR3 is TGTGCCAGCTCACCCCCTATTCGTTCCGGAAACACCATATATTTT.

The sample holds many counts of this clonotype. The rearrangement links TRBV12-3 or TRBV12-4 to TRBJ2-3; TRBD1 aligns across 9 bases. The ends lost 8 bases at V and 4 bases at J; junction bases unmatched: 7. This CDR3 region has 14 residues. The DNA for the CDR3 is TGTGCCAGCGCCGGACAGGGGACTGCAGATACGCAGTATTTT. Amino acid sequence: CASAGQGTADTQYF.

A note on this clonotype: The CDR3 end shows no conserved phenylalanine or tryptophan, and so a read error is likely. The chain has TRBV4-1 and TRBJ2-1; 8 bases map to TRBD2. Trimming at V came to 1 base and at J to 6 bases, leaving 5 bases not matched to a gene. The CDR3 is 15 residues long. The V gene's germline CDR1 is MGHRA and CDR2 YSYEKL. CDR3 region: CASSQVAGGLNEQFL. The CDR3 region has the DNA TGCGCCAGCAGCCAAGTGGCGGGGGGTCTCAATGAGCAGTTCTTA.

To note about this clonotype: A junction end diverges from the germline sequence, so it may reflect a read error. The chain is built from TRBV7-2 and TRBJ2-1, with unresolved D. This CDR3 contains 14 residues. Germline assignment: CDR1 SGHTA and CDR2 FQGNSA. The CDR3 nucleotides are TGTGCCAGCAGCTTAGAAGTACTCCACAAGGAGCAGTTCTTC. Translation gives CASSLEVLHKEQFF.

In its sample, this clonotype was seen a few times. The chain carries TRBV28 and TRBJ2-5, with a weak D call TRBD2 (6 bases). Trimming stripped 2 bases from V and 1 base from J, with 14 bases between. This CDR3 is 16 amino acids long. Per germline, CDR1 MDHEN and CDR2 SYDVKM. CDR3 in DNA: TGTGCCAGCAGTTTACGTCGGGAGACCCTCCAAGAGACCCAGTACTTC. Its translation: CASSLRRETLQETQYF.

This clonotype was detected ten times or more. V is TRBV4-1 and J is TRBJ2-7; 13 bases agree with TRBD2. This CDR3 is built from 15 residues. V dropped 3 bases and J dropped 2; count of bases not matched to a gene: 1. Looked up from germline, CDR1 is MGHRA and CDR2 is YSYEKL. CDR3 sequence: CASSQGLAGPYEQYF. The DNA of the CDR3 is TGCGCCAGCAGCCAGGGACTAGCGGGACCCTACGAGCAGTACTTC.

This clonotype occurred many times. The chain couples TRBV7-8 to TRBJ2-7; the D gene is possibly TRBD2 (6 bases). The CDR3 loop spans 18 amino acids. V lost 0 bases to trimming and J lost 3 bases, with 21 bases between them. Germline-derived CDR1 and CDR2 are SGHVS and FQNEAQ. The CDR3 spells CASSLAPASGGEDYEQYF. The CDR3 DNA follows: TGTGCCAGCAGCTTAGCGCCGGCCTCGGGCGGGGAAGACTACGAGCAGTACTTC. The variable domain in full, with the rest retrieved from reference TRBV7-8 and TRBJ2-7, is GAGVSQSPRYKVAKRGQDVALRCDPISGHVSLFWYQQALGQGPEFLTYFQNEAQLDKSGLPSDRFFAERPEGSVSTLKIQRTQQEDSAVYLCASSLAPASGGEDYEQYFGPGTRLTVT.

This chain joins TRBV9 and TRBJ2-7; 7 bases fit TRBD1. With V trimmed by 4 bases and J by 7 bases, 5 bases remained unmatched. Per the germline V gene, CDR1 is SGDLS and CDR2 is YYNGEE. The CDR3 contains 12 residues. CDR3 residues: CASSPDREEQYF. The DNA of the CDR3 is TGTGCCAGCAGCCCCGACAGGGAAGAGCAGTACTTC. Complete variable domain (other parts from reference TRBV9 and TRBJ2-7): DSGVTQTPKHLITATGQRVTLRCSPRSGDLSVYWYQQSLDQGLQFLIQYYNGEERAKGNILERFSAQQFPDLHSELNLSSLELGDSALYFCASSPDREEQYFGPGTRLTVT.

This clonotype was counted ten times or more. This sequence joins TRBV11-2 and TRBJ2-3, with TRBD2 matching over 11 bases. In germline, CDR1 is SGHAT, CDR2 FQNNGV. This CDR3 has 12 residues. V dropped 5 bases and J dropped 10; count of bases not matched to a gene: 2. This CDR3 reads CASSKLAGAQYF. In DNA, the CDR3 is TGTGCCAGCAGCAAACTAGCGGGAGCGCAGTATTTT.

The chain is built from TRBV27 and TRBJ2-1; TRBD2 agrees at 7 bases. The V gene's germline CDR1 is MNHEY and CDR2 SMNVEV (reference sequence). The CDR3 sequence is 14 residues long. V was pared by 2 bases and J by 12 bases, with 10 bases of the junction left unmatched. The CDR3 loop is CASSLTSALAVQFF. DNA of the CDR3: TGTGCCAGCAGTTTAACTAGCGCCCTGGCGGTGCAGTTCTTC.

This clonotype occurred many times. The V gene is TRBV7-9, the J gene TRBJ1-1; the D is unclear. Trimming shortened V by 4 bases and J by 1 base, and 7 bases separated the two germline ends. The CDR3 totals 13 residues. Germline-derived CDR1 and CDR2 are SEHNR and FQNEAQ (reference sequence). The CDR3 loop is CASSSYSNTEAFF. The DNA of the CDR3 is TGTGCCAGCAGCTCCTATTCGAACACTGAAGCTTTCTTT. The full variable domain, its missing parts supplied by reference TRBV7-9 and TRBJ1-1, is DTGVSQNPRHKITKRGQNVTFRCDPISEHNRLYWYRQTLGQGPEFLTYFQNEAQLEKSRLLSDRFSAERPKGSFSTLEIQRTEQGDSAMYLCASSSYSNTEAFFGQGTRLTVV.

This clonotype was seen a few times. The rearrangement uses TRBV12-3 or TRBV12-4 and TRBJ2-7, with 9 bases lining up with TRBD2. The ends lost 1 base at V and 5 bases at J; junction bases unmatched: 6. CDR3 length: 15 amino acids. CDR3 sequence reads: CASSLGSGRGNEQYF. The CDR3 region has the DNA TGTGCCAGCAGTTTAGGTAGCGGGAGAGGAAACGAGCAGTACTTC.

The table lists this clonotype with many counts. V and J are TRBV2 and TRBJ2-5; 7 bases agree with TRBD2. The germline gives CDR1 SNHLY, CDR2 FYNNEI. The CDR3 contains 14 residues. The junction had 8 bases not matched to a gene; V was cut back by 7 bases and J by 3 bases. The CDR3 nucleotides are TGTGCCAGCACTGGCGGGAGACAAAAAGAGACCCAGTACTTC. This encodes CASTGGRQKETQYF.

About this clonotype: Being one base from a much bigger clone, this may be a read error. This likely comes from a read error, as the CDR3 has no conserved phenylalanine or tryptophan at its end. CDR3 protein: CASRTGLAGESSYNEQFL. The CDR3 DNA sequence: TGTGCCAGCCGAACGGGACTAGCGGGAGAGAGCTCCTACAATGAGCAGTTCTTA. The V call is TRBV5-4, the J call TRBJ2-1, with 14 positions matching TRBD2. The ends lost 7 bases at V and 0 bases at J; junction bases unmatched: 9. The CDR3 covers 18 residues. CDR1 SGHNT and CDR2 YYREEE come from the germline V gene (reference sequence).

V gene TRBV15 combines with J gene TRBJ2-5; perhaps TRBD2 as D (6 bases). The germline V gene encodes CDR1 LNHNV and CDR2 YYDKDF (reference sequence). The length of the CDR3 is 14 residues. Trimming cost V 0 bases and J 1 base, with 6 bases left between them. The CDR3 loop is CATSREGGQETQYF. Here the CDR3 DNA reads TGTGCCACCAGCAGAGAGGGGGGCCAAGAGACCCAGTACTTC.